These 15 T cell receptor beta chains were all obtained from the same sample, sequenced in a study of T-cell reconstitution after alpha-beta-depleted transplantation in children. This sample's TCRbeta library carried unique molecular identifier barcodes. Using its own MiXCR run on the PCR reads, TCRdb lists one record per CDR3 protein. The table shows approximately 420,000 distinct CDR3 sequences, with 11% occurring only once. The specimen comprised PBMCs from the stem cell graft donor, sampled from the stem cell graft. The receptors originated from a human donor who donated a stem cell graft to a child with acute myeloid leukemia.

The chain employs TRBV18 and TRBJ1-2; D might be TRBD1 (6 bases). Germline loops: CDR1 KGHSH, CDR2 LQKENI. The CDR3 sequence is 12 residues long. Trimming stripped 4 bases from V and 6 bases from J, with 9 bases between. The CDR3 sequence: CASSQTGNGYTF. CDR3 in DNA: TGTGCCAGCTCACAAACAGGGAATGGCTACACCTTC.

The table lists this clonotype with a few counts. The chain joins TRBV29-1 to TRBJ2-5; 7 bases align to TRBD2. CDR1 and CDR2 from the germline V gene are SQVTM and ANQGSEA. The CDR3 is 13 residues long. J gave up 2 bases and V 7 bases, and 7 bases lay outside the gene matches. The CDR3: CSGSNSGQETQYF. The DNA of the CDR3 is TGCAGCGGCAGCAATAGCGGGCAAGAGACCCAGTACTTC.

This clonotype came up many times. CDR3 protein: CASSLVGTEGETQYF. The CDR3 DNA follows: TGTGCCAGCAGCTTAGTTGGGACGGAGGGAGAGACCCAGTACTTC. The V and J genes are TRBV7-2 and TRBJ2-5; possibly TRBD2 for D (6 bases). There are 15 residues in the CDR3. CDR1 SGHTA and CDR2 FQGNSA come from the germline V gene. Trimming stripped 1 base from V and 4 bases from J, with 13 bases between.

This clonotype appeared many times. The rearrangement uses TRBV4-1 and TRBJ2-1; no clear D gene. With 4 bases removed from V and 6 bases from J, the gap between germline ends came to 10 bases. CDR3 length: 13 amino acids. CDR1 and CDR2 from the germline V gene are MGHRA and YSYEKL. CDR3 in DNA: TGCGCCAGCAGCCTAGGAACTCTCAATGAGCAGTTCTTC. Residues: CASSLGTLNEQFF.

As regards this clonotype: The junction and the germline gene differ at one end; a read error may be behind it. The chain employs TRBV29-1 and TRBJ2-1; 16 nucleotides align to TRBD2. The length of the CDR3 is 17 residues. CDR1 is SQVTM and CDR2 is ANQGSEA in the germline V gene. The CDR3 nucleotides are TGCAGCGTTGCGGGACTAGCGGGAGGGCATATATACAATCAGCAGTTCTTC. As protein: CSVAGLAGGHIYNQQFF.

This clonotype showed up many times. The rearrangement uses TRBV29-1 and TRBJ2-5; D ambiguous. The CDR3 has 12 residues. Trimming shortened V by 4 bases and J by 2 bases, and 8 bases separated the two germline ends. Germline CDR1 is SQVTM and CDR2 is ANQGSEA. CDR3 in amino acids: CSVAASQETQYF. The CDR3 coding sequence is TGCAGCGTTGCCGCGTCACAAGAGACCCAGTACTTC.

The J gene is TRBJ2-4, the V gene TRBV5-1; 9 nucleotides agree with TRBD1. The CDR3 is 14 residues long. Germline values: CDR1 SGHRS, CDR2 YFSETQ. After removal of 2 bases from V and 9 bases from J, the junction contained 6 bases not matched to a gene. This CDR3 is CASSLGQGSSIQYF. The DNA of the CDR3 is TGCGCCAGCAGCTTAGGACAGGGGTCATCCATTCAGTACTTC.

In its sample, this clonotype was seen a few times. This chain joins TRBV7-3 and TRBJ2-2; D is unclear. Per the germline V gene, CDR1 is SGHTA and CDR2 is FQGTGA. Trimming left V 5 bases short and J 6 bases short, with 13 bases between. The CDR3 has 14 amino acids. The chain's CDR3 is CASSPGGLPGELFF. In DNA form, the CDR3 reads TGTGCCAGCAGCCCAGGCGGTCTTCCCGGGGAGCTGTTTTTT.

This clonotype was seen ten or more times. The CDR3 sequence: CSARRTGGTDTQYF. Here the CDR3 DNA reads TGCAGTGCTAGAAGGACGGGGGGCACAGATACGCAGTATTTT. The chain carries TRBV20-1 and TRBJ2-3; D may be TRBD2 (6 bases). This CDR3 contains 14 residues. Trimming shortened V by 2 bases and J by 1 base, and 10 bases separated the two germline ends. Looked up from germline, CDR1 is DFQATT and CDR2 is SNEGSKA (reference sequence).

This rearrangement joins TRBV20-1 to TRBJ2-1; D is ambiguous. The CDR3 has 13 residues. The germline V gene encodes CDR1 DFQATT and CDR2 SNEGSKA (reference sequence). V was trimmed by 5 bases and J by 7 bases, leaving 15 bases between them. The CDR3 nucleotides are TGCAGTGCTGGCCACGGCCCACGGAATGAGCAGTTCTTC. Protein product: CSAGHGPRNEQFF.

This sequence joins TRBV12-3 or TRBV12-4 and TRBJ1-1; no definite D call. The CDR3 consists of 14 residues. Trimming cost V 6 bases and J 4 bases, with 15 bases left between them. In DNA, the CDR3 is TGTGCCAGCAGCTTGGAAAGGGATAGCACTGAAGCTTTCTTT. It specifies CASSLERDSTEAFF.

In its sample, this clonotype was seen a few times. V usage is TRBV20-1 and J usage is TRBJ2-4, with TRBD1 matching 9 bases. The CDR3 length is 20 residues. Germline V gene sequence: CDR1 DFQATT, CDR2 SNEGSKA (reference sequence). Trimming removed 3 bases from V and 1 base from J; junction bases left unmatched: 19. CDR3 sequence reads: CSASRQGVNSMGMAKNIQYF. Here the CDR3 DNA reads TGCAGTGCTAGCAGACAGGGGGTTAATTCCATGGGGATGGCCAAAAACATTCAGTACTTC.

V usage is TRBV5-1 and J usage is TRBJ2-6; 8 bases agree with TRBD1. This CDR3 has 18 amino acids. From germline, CDR1 is SGHRS and CDR2 YFSETQ. V was clipped by 7 bases and J by 0 bases; unmatched bases: 12. The CDR3 DNA reads as TGCGCCAGCTCCCACGGACAGGGAGGAAGCTCTGGGGCCAACGTCCTGACTTTC. This gives the protein CASSHGQGGSSGANVLTF.

Only a few counts were recorded for this clonotype. The V gene is TRBV14, the J gene TRBJ2-7; D possibly matches TRBD1 or TRBD2 (5 bases each). V shed 0 bases and J shed 2 bases, with 8 bases lying between them. Germline CDR1 and CDR2: SGHDN and FVKESK. The CDR3 has 14 residues. For the CDR3, the DNA is TGTGCCAGCAGCCAAGAGGGACGGGCCTACGAGCAGTACTTC. It encodes CASSQEGRAYEQYF.

This clonotype was seen a handful of times. The chain recombines TRBV20-1 with TRBJ2-5; D gene unclear. The CDR3 has 12 amino acids. V lost 4 bases and J lost 4, with 10 bases in between. CDR1 DFQATT and CDR2 SNEGSKA come from the germline V gene (reference sequence). For the CDR3, the DNA is TGCAGTGCTATTTCCTTGACAGAGACCCAGTACTTC. Its protein product is CSAISLTETQYF.